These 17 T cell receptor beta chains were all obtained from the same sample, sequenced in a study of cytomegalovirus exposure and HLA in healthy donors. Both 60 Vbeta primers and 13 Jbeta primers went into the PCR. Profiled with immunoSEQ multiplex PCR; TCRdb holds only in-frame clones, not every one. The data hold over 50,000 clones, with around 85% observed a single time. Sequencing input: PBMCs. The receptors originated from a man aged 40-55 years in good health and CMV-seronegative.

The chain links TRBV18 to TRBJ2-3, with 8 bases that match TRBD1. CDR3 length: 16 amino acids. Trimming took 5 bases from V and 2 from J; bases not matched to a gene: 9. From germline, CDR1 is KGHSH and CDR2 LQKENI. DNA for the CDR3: TGTGCCAGCTCAATGAGCGCAGGGGGCAACACAGATACGCAGTATTTT. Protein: CASSMSAGGNTDTQYF.

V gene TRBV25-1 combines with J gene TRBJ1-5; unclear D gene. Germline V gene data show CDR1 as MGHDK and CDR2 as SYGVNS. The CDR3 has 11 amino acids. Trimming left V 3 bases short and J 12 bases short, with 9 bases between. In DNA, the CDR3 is TGTGCCAGCAGTGATGGAGGGTTCCAGCATTTT. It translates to CASSDGGFQHF.

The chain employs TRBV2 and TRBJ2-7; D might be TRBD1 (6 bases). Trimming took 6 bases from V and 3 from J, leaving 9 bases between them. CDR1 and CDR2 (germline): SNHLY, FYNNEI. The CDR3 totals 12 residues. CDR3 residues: CASREQGYEQYV. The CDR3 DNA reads TGTGCCAGCAGGGAACAGGGCTACGAGCAGTACGTC.

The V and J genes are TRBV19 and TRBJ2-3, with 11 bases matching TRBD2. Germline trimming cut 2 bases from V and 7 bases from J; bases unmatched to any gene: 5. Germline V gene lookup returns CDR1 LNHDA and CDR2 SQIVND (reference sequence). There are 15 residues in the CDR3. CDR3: CASSITSGGANTQYF. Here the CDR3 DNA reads TGTGCCAGTAGTATAACTAGCGGGGGAGCGAATACGCAGTATTTT.

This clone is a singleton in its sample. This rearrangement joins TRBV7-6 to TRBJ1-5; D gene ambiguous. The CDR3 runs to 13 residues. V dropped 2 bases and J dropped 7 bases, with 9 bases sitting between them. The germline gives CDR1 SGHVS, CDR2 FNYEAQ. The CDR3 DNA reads TGTGCCAGCAGCTTATATGGTGGCCAGCCCCAGCATTTT. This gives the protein CASSLYGGQPQHF.

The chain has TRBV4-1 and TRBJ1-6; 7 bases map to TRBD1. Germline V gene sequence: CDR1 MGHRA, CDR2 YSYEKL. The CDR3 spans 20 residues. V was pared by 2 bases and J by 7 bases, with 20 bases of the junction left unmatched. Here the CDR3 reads CASSQLSGQVSPAMNSPLHF. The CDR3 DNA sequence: TGCGCCAGCAGCCAACTAAGCGGACAGGTGAGCCCCGCCATGAATTCACCCCTCCACTTT.

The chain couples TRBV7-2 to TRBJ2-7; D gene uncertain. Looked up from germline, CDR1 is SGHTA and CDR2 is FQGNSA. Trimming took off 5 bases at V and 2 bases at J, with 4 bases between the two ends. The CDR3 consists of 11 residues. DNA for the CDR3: TGTGCCAGCAGCCCCGCCTACGAGCAGTACTTC. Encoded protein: CASSPAYEQYF.

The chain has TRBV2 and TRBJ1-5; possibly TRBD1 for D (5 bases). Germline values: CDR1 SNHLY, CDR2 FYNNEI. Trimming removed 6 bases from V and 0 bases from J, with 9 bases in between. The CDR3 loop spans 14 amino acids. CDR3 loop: CASRETVSNQPQHF. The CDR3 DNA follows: TGTGCCAGCAGGGAGACAGTTAGCAATCAGCCCCAGCATTTT.

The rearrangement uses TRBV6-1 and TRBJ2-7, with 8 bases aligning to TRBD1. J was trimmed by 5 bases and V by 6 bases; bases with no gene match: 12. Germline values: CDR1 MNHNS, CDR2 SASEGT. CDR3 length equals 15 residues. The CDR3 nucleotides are TGTGCCAGCAGCCCTACAGGGGGTCGGTCCCACGAGCAGTACTTC. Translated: CASSPTGGRSHEQYF.

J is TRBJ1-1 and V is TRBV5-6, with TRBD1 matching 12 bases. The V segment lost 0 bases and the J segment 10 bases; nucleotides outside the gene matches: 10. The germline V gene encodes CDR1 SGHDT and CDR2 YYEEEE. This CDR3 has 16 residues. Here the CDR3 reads CASSLASGTGGSGAFF. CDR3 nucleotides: TGTGCCAGCAGCTTGGCCAGCGGGACAGGGGGCAGTGGAGCTTTCTTT.

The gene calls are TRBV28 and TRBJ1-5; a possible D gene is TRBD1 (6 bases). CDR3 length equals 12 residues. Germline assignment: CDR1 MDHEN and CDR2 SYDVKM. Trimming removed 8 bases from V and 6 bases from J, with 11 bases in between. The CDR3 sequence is CASLDRFQPQHF. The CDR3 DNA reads TGTGCCAGCCTCGACAGGTTTCAGCCCCAGCATTTT.

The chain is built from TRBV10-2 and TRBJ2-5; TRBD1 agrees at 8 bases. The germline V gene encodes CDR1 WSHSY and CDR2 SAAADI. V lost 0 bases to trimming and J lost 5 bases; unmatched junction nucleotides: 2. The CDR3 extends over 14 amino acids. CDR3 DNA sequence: TGCGCCAGCAGTGAGTCGGACAGGGACGAGACCCAGTACTTC. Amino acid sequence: CASSESDRDETQYF.

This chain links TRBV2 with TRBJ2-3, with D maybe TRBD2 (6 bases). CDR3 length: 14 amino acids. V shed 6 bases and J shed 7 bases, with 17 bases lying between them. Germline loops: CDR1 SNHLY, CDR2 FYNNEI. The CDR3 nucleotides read TGTGCCAGCAGCGAATTGTCGGAGGGGAATACGCAGTATTTT. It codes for CASSELSEGNTQYF.

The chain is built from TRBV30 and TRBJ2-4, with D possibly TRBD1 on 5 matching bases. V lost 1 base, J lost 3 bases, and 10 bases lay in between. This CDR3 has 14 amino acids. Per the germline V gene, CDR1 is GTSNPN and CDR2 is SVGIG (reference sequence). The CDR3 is CAWSGGALKNIQYF. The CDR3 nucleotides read TGTGCCTGGAGTGGTGGGGCCCTCAAAAACATTCAGTACTTC.

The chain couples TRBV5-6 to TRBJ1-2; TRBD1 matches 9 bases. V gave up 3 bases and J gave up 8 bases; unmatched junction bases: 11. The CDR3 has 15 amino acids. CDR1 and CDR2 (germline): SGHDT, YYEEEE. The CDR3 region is CASSSGQGIVGGYTF. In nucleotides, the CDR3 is TGTGCCAGCAGCTCGGGACAGGGCATCGTGGGGGGCTACACCTTC.

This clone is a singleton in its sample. CDR3 amino acids: CASSPDSSPREQFF. The CDR3 DNA follows: TGCGCCAGCAGCCCTGACAGCAGCCCCAGGGAGCAGTTCTTC. The rearrangement joins TRBV5-1 to TRBJ2-1; D possibly corresponds to TRBD1 (5 bases). This CDR3 region has 14 residues. CDR1 and CDR2 from the germline V gene are SGHRS and YFSETQ. The V gene lost 4 bases and the J gene lost 10 bases, with 18 bases spanning the gap.

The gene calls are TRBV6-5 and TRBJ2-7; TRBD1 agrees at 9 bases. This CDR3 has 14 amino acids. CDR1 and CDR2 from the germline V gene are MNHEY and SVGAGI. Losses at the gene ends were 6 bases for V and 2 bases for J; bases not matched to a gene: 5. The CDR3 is CASRSGTGTYEQYF. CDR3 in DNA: TGTGCCAGCAGATCCGGGACAGGGACCTACGAGCAGTACTTC.